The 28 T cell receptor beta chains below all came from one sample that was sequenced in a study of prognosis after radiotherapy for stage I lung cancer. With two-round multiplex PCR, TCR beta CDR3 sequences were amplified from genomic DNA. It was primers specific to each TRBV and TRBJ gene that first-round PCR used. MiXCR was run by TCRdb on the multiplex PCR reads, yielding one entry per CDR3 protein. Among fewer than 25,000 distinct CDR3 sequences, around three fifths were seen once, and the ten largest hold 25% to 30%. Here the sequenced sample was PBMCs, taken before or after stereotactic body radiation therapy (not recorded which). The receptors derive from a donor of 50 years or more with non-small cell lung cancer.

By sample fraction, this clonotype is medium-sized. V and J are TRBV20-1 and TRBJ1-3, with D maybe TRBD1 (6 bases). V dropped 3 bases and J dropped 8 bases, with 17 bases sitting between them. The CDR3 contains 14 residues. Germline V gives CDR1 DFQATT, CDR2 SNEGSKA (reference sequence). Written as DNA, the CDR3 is TGCAGTGCTAGTGAGAGGGGGGGCGCGGACACCATATATTTT. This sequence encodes CSASERGGADTIYF.

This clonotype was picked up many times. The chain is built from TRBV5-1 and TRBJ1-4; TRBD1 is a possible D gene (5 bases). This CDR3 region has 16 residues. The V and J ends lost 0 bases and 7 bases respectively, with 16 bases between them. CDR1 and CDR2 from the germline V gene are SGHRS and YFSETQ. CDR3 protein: CASSLAGTANGEKLFF. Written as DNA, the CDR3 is TGCGCCAGCAGCTTGGCCGGGACCGCAAACGGTGAAAAACTGTTTTTT.

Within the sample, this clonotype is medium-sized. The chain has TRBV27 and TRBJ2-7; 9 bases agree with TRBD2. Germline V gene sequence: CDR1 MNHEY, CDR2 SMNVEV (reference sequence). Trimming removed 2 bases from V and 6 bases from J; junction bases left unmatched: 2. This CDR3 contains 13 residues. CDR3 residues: CASSLLAGSEQYF. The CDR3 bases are TGTGCCAGCAGTTTACTAGCGGGAAGCGAGCAGTACTTC.

CDR3 loop: CASSGGGGYTF. The CDR3 nucleotides are TGTGCCAGCAGTGGGGGAGGGGGCTACACCTTC. The chain is built from TRBV28 and TRBJ1-2; D might be TRBD1 (5 bases). The CDR3 totals 11 residues. Trimming removed 5 bases from V and 8 bases from J, with 9 bases in between. The germline CDR1 and CDR2 sequences are MDHEN and SYDVKM.

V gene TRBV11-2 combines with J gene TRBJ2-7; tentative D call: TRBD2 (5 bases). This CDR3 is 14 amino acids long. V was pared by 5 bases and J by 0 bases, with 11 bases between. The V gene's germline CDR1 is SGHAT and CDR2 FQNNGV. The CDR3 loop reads CASSQEAGSYEQYF. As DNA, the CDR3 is TGTGCCAGCAGCCAGGAGGCAGGCTCCTACGAGCAGTACTTC.

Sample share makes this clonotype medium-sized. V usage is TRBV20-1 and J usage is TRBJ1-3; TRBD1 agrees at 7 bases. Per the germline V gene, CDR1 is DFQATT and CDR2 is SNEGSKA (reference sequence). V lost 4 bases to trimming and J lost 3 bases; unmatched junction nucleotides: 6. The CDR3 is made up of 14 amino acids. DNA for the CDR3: TGCAGTGCTACAGGACAGGACCTTGGAAACACCATATATTTT. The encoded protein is CSATGQDLGNTIYF.

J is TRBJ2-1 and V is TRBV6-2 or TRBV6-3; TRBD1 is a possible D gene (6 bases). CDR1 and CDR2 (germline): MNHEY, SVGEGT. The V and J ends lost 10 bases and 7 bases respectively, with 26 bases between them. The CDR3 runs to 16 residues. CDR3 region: CATGTSRRLRVNEQFF. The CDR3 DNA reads TGTGCCACGGGGACATCTAGACGGCTTAGAGTTAATGAGCAGTTCTTC.

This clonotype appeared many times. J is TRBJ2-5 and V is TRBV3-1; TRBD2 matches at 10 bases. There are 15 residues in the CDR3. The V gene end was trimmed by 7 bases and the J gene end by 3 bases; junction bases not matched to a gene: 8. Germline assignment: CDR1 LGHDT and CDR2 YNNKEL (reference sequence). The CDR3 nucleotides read TGTGCCAGCACTGTACTAGCGGGATTGGAAGAGACCCAGTACTTC. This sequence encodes CASTVLAGLEETQYF.

CDR3 nucleotides: TGTGCCAGCAGCTTAGTTGTTAGCGCGCATCAGCCCCAGCATTTT. Translation gives CASSLVVSAHQPQHF. V is TRBV7-2 and J is TRBJ1-5; D unresolved. The CDR3 contains 15 residues. CDR1 is SGHTA, CDR2 FQGNSA, per germline. V lost 1 base to trimming and J lost 5 bases, with 12 bases between them.

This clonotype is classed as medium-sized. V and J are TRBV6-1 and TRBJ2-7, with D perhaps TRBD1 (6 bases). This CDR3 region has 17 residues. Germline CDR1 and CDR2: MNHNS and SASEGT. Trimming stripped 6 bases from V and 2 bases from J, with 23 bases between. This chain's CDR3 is CASRLRTEKYSPYEQYF. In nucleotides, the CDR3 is TGTGCCAGCAGACTTCGGACAGAGAAATACAGCCCCTACGAGCAGTACTTC.

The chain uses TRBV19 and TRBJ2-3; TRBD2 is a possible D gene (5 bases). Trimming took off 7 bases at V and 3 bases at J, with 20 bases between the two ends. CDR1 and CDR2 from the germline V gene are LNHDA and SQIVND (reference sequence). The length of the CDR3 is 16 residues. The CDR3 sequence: CASNGGGLGMTDTQYF. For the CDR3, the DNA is TGTGCCAGTAACGGAGGCGGCCTCGGGATGACAGATACGCAGTATTTT.

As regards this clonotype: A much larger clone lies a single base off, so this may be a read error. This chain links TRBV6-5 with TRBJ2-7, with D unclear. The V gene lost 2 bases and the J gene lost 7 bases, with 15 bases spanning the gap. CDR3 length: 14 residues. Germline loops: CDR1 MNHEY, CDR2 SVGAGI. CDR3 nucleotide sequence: TGTGCCAGCAGTTACACTTCGACGTTGATTGAGCAGTACTTC. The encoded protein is CASSYTSTLIEQYF.

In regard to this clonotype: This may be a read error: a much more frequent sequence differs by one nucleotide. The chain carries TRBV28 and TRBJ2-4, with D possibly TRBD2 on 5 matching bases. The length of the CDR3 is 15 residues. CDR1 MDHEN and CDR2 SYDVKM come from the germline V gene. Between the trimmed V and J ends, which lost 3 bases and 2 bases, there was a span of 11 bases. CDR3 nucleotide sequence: TGTGCCAGCAGTTTCCTAGCAGTATCCAAAAACATTCAGTACTTC. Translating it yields CASSFLAVSKNIQYF.

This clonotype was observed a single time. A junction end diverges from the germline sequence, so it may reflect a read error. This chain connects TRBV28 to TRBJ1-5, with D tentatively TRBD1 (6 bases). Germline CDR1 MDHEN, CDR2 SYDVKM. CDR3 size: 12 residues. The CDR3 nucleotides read TGTGCCAGCACATTGGGACAAAAGCCCCAGAATTTT. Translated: CASTLGQKPQNF.

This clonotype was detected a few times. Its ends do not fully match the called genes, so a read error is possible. Here the CDR3 reads CASSGLGRSNTWELFF. The CDR3 DNA reads TGTGCCAGCAGTGGCCTGGGACGATCCAACACCTGGGAGCTGTTTTTT. The V gene is TRBV6-1, the J gene TRBJ2-2; D is tentatively TRBD1 or TRBD2 (5 bases each). The CDR3 covers 16 residues. Germline-derived CDR1 and CDR2 are MNHNS and SASEGT.

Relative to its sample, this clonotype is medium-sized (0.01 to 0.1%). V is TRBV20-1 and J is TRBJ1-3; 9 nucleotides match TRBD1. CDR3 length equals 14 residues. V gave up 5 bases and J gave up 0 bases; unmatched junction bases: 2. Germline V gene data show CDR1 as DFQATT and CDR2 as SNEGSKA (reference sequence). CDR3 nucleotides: TGCAGTGCTTTGGACAGGGGCTCTGGAAACACCATATATTTT. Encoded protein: CSALDRGSGNTIYF.

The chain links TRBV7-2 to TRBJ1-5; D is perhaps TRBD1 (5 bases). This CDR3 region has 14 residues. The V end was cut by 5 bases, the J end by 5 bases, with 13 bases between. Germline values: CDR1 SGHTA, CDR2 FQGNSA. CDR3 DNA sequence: TGTGCCAGCAGCCAACAGGTGGGGGATCAGCCCCAGCATTTT. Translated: CASSQQVGDQPQHF.

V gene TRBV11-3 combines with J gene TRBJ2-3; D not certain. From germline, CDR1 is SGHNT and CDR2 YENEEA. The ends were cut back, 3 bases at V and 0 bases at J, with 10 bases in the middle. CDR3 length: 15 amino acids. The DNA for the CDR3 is TGTGCCAGCAGCTTGGTCAAGGCAAGCACAGATACGCAGTATTTT. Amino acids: CASSLVKASTDTQYF. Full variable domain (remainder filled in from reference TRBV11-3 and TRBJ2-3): EAGVVQSPRYKIIEKKQPVAFWCNPISGHNTLYWYLQNLGQGPELLIRYENEEAVDDSQLPKDRFSAERLKGVDSTLKIQPAELGDSAVYLCASSLVKASTDTQYFGPGTRLTVL.

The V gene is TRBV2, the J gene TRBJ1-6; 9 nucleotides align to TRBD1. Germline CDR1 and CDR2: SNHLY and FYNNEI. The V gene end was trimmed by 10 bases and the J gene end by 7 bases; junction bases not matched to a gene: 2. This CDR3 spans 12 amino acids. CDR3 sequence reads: CAKGQGNSPLHF. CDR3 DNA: TGTGCCAAGGGACAGGGAAATTCACCCCTCCACTTT.

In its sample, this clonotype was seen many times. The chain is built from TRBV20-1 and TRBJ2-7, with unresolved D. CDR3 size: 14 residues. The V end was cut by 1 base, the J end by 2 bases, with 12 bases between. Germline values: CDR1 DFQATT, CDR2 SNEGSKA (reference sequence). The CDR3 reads CSARASDVPYEQYF. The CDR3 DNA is TGCAGTGCTAGAGCTAGTGATGTTCCCTACGAGCAGTACTTC.

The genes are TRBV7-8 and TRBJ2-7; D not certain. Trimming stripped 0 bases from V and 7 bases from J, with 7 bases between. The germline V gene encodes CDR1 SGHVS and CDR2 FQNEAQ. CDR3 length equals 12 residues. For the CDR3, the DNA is TGTGCCAGCAGCTTAGCGTCAGGAGAGCAGTACTTC. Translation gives CASSLASGEQYF.

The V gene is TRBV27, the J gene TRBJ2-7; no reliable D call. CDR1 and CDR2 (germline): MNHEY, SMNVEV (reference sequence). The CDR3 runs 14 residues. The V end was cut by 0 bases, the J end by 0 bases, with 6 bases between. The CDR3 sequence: CASSLSSSSYEQYF. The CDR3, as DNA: TGTGCCAGCAGTTTATCATCGAGCTCCTACGAGCAGTACTTC.

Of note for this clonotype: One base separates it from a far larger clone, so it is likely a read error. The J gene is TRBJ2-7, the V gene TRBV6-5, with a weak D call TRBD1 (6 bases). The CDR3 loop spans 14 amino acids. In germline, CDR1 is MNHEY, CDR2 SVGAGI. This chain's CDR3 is CSSRGAVGSYEQYF. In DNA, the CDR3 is TGTTCCAGCAGGGGAGCTGTGGGGTCCTACGAGCAGTACTTC.

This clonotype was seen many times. CDR3 loop: CAILTNGQWNTGELFF. CDR3 nucleotide sequence: TGTGCCATCCTCACCAATGGGCAGTGGAACACCGGGGAGCTGTTTTTT. The genes are TRBV12-3 or TRBV12-4 and TRBJ2-2; D ambiguous. Trimming removed 10 bases at V and 1 base at J, with 19 bases between. CDR3 length: 16 residues.

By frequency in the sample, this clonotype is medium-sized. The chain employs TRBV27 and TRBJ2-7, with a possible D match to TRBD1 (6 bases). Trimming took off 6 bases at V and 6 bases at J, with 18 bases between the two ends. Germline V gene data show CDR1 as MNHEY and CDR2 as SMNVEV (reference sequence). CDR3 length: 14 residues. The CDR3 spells CASSPTQGSGEQYF. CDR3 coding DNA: TGTGCCAGCAGCCCGACTCAGGGGAGTGGCGAGCAGTACTTC.

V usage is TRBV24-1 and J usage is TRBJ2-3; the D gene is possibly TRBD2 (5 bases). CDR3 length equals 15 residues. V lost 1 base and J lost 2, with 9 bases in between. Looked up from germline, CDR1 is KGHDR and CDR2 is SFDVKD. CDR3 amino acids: CATSDFGGNTDTQYF. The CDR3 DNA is TGTGCCACCAGTGATTTCGGAGGAAACACAGATACGCAGTATTTT.

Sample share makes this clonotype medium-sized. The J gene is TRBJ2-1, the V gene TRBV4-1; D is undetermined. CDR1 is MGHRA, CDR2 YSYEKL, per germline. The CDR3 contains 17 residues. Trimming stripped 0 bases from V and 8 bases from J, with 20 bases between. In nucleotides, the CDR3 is TGCGCCAGCAGCCAAGAAACCACCCTCCTCCCTATCGATGAGCAGTTCTTC. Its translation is CASSQETTLLPIDEQFF.

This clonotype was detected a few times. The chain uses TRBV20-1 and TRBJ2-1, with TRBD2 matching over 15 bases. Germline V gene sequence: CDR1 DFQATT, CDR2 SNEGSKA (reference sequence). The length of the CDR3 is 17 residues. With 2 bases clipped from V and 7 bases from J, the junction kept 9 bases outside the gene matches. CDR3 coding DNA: TGCAGTGCTAGACTATATACCGGGACTAGCGGGAGGAATGAGCAGTTCTTC. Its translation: CSARLYTGTSGRNEQFF.